Here is one T cell receptor (beta chain) with its context. This entry belongs to a study of cytomegalovirus exposure and HLA in healthy donors. TCRdb's table, derived via immunoSEQ multiplex PCR, lists solely in-frame clones and lacks some. This sample has 250,000 to 400,000 clones, with around 90% found just once. The CDR3 covers 16 residues. Germline V gene lookup returns CDR1 MNHEY and CDR2 SMNVEV (reference sequence). Trimming took 1 base from V and 6 from J, leaving 19 bases between them. This clonotype was sampled from a man between 25 and 39 years old in good health and CMV-seronegative. Sequencing input: PBMCs. The chain links TRBV27 to TRBJ2-7; D perhaps matches TRBD2 (5 bases). The CDR3, as DNA: TGTGCCAGCAGTTTATACCGGGGTGGCGTCCAGCGCGAGCAGTACTTC. Its translation is CASSLYRGGVQREQYF.